Below, 22 T cell receptor beta chains from the same sample are listed, as sequenced in a study of blood T cell repertoires in COVID-19. Repertoires were generated with immunoSEQ multiplex PCR, while TCRdb's copy carries only in-frame clones and drops some. The table has more than 100,000 clones, 80% to 90% seen once. The specimen was peripheral blood. These TCRs come from a man in his fifties or sixties with active COVID-19.

V usage is TRBV27 and J usage is TRBJ2-1; 8 nucleotides align to TRBD2. With V trimmed by 2 bases and J by 10 bases, 7 bases remained unmatched. CDR1 is MNHEY, CDR2 SMNVEV, per germline (reference sequence). This CDR3 contains 14 residues. In DNA form, the CDR3 reads TGTGCCAGCAGTTTAGAAGGGGTAGCGGGGGAGCAGTTCTTC. Amino acid sequence: CASSLEGVAGEQFF.

This rearrangement joins TRBV5-4 to TRBJ2-6; D remains ambiguous. Germline V gene sequence: CDR1 SGHNT, CDR2 YYREEE (reference sequence). This CDR3 has 19 amino acids. V was cut by 0 bases and J by 0 bases, with 16 bases left in between. CDR3 coding DNA: TGTGCCAGCAGCTTGGGGTTCGTCAGCGCCACCTCTGGGGCCAACGTCCTGACTTTC. It encodes CASSLGFVSATSGANVLTF.

This chain links TRBV5-1 with TRBJ2-3; D perhaps matches TRBD2 (5 bases). CDR1 is SGHRS, CDR2 YFSETQ, per germline. This CDR3 comprises 11 residues. V was clipped by 5 bases and J by 6 bases, with 7 bases between them. CDR3 amino acids: CASSSGDTQYF. CDR3 sequence (DNA): TGCGCCAGCAGTTCGGGGGATACGCAGTATTTT. Full variable domain (rest looked up from reference TRBV5-1 and TRBJ2-3): KAGVTQTPRYLIKTRGQQVTLSCSPISGHRSVSWYQQTPGQGLQFLFEYFSETQRNKGNFPGRFSGRQFSNSRSEMNVSTLELGDSALYLCASSSGDTQYFGPGTRLTVL.

This sequence joins TRBV19 and TRBJ1-1; possible D gene TRBD1, 5 bases. V lost 7 bases and J lost 7, with 13 bases in between. CDR3 length equals 12 residues. The germline gives CDR1 LNHDA, CDR2 SQIVND (reference sequence). CDR3 in DNA: TGTGCCAGTATGGGCGGGGCTAGTGAAGCTTTCTTT. It codes for CASMGGASEAFF.

The V gene is TRBV6-5, the J gene TRBJ2-7; D perhaps matches TRBD2 (5 bases). CDR1 and CDR2 (germline): MNHEY, SVGAGI. The CDR3 has 15 residues. Trimming shortened V by 7 bases and J by 1 base, and 17 bases separated the two germline ends. CDR3 in DNA: TGTGCCAGCAAAGAGGGTGGGGAACCTTCCTACGAGCAGTACTTC. Translated: CASKEGGEPSYEQYF.

This clone occurred a few times. This chain connects TRBV2 to TRBJ2-7; no clear D. The germline V gene has CDR1 SNHLY and CDR2 FYNNEI. V lost 5 bases and J 1 base, leaving 12 bases between the germline ends. There are 14 residues in the CDR3. This CDR3 reads CASSLGIGSYEQYF. CDR3 coding DNA: TGTGCCAGCAGTCTAGGAATTGGTTCCTACGAGCAGTACTTC.

CDR3 bases: TGCGCCAGCAGCTTGAGGCGGGGGGGTTCCAATGAGCAGTTCTTC. It specifies CASSLRRGGSNEQFF. V and J are TRBV5-1 and TRBJ2-1; the match to TRBD2 covers 9 bases. The germline V gene has CDR1 SGHRS and CDR2 YFSETQ. The CDR3 has 15 amino acids. Trimming cost V 1 base and J 6 bases; bases outside gene matches: 5.

This rearrangement joins TRBV6-5 to TRBJ2-7; D possibly corresponds to TRBD1 (5 bases). Trimming left V 2 bases short and J 4 bases short, with 15 bases between. Looked up from germline, CDR1 is MNHEY and CDR2 is SVGAGI. The CDR3 covers 15 residues. CDR3 sequence: CASSYGWGWEYEQYF. The CDR3 DNA follows: TGTGCCAGCAGTTACGGCTGGGGCTGGGAATACGAGCAGTACTTC.

The chain combines TRBV18 with TRBJ1-6, with 7 bases aligning to TRBD1. There are 15 residues in the CDR3. J lost 7 bases, V lost 6 bases, and 9 bases had no gene match. CDR1 is KGHSH and CDR2 is LQKENI in the germline V gene. CDR3 DNA: TGTGCCAGCTCGACTGACGGACAGGCGAATTCACCCCTCCACTTT. It yields the protein CASSTDGQANSPLHF. The entire variable domain, with the rest obtained from reference TRBV18 and TRBJ1-6, is as follows: NAGVMQNPRHLVRRRGQEARLRCSPMKGHSHVYWYRQLPEEGLKFMVYLQKENIIDESGMPKERFSAEFPKEGPSILRIQQVVRGDSAAYFCASSTDGQANSPLHFGNGTRLTVT.

V and J are TRBV7-9 and TRBJ2-1; 11 bases fit TRBD2. Per germline, CDR1 SEHNR and CDR2 FQNEAQ (reference sequence). The CDR3 extends over 18 amino acids. Germline trimming cut 3 bases from V and 8 bases from J; bases unmatched to any gene: 15. The CDR3 sequence is CASSFPPRLAGTRDEQFF. CDR3 DNA sequence: TGTGCCAGCAGCTTTCCCCCCCGACTAGCGGGGACCCGGGATGAGCAGTTCTTC.

This rearrangement joins TRBV9 to TRBJ2-2; D is perhaps TRBD2 (6 bases). This CDR3 is built from 15 residues. The germline gives CDR1 SGDLS, CDR2 YYNGEE. V shed 4 bases and J shed 6 bases, with 16 bases lying between them. The CDR3 DNA reads TGTGCCAGCAGCCCCCATGTCGGGGGAGCCGGGGAGCTGTTTTTT. It codes for CASSPHVGGAGELFF. The full variable domain, in which reference TRBV9 and TRBJ2-2 provide the parts outside the CDR3, is DSGVTQTPKHLITATGQRVTLRCSPRSGDLSVYWYQQSLDQGLQFLIQYYNGEERAKGNILERFSAQQFPDLHSELNLSSLELGDSALYFCASSPHVGGAGELFFGEGSRLTVL.

This clone was detected only once. The rearrangement links TRBV7-2 to TRBJ2-1; 7 bases agree with TRBD2. The CDR3 totals 15 residues. The junction had 10 bases not matched to a gene; V was cut back by 4 bases and J by 7 bases. Germline loops: CDR1 SGHTA, CDR2 FQGNSA. The CDR3 nucleotides are TGTGCCAGCAGCTCCTCTCCCGGGGGGTTGAATGAGCAGTTCTTC. Translated: CASSSSPGGLNEQFF.

This rearrangement joins TRBV5-1 to TRBJ1-2, with 7 bases lining up with TRBD1. The CDR3 spans 13 residues. Germline lookup yields CDR1 SGHRS and CDR2 YFSETQ. Trimming cost V 1 base and J 7 bases; bases outside gene matches: 4. In nucleotides, the CDR3 is TGCGCCAGCAGCTTGCAATCAGGGGGTGGCTACACCTTC. Amino acid sequence: CASSLQSGGGYTF.

This chain joins TRBV5-4 and TRBJ2-3, with a tentative D call TRBD1 (6 bases). Germline lookup yields CDR1 SGHNT and CDR2 YYREEE (reference sequence). The CDR3 contains 16 residues. The germline V and J ends were trimmed by 0 bases and 3 bases, with 14 bases remaining between them. The CDR3 loop reads CASSLASGAKTDTQYF. Written as DNA, the CDR3 is TGTGCCAGCAGCTTGGCGTCAGGGGCAAAGACAGATACGCAGTATTTT.

The rearrangement joins TRBV5-1 to TRBJ1-1; the match to TRBD1 covers 10 bases. The trim removed 4 bases at V and 8 bases at J, leaving 14 bases unmatched. CDR3 length equals 16 residues. The germline V gene encodes CDR1 SGHRS and CDR2 YFSETQ. The CDR3, as DNA: TGCGCCAGCAGCCCGACGCCGACAGGGGGCCTTGTCGAAGCTTTCTTT. This sequence encodes CASSPTPTGGLVEAFF.

The CDR3 DNA follows: TGTGCCAGCAGCCCCGCGCGGTTAACCGGGGGACAGGGGTACGAGCAGTACTTC. It encodes CASSPARLTGGQGYEQYF. This chain connects TRBV6-2 or TRBV6-3 to TRBJ2-7; 10 positions match TRBD1. V dropped 6 bases and J dropped 4; count of bases not matched to a gene: 18. Germline CDR1 MNHEY, CDR2 SVGEGT. The CDR3 spans 18 residues.

This chain connects TRBV7-9 to TRBJ2-3, with a weak D call TRBD1 (5 bases). CDR1 is SEHNR and CDR2 is FQNEAQ in the germline V gene (reference sequence). CDR3 length equals 15 residues. V shed 5 bases and J shed 6 bases, with 18 bases lying between them. The CDR3 DNA sequence: TGTGCCAGCAGCGAGGACATAGCCAGTGGGGATACGCAGTATTTT. Protein: CASSEDIASGDTQYF.

The V call is TRBV3-1 (or the pseudogene TRBV3-2), the J call TRBJ1-2, with unresolved D. The germline gives CDR1 LGHDT, CDR2 YNNKEL (reference sequence). This CDR3 is 13 amino acids long. Trimming stripped 1 base from V and 7 bases from J, with 10 bases between. CDR3 sequence reads: CASSQVPGLGYTF. The CDR3 coding sequence is TGTGCCAGCAGCCAAGTTCCTGGGCTTGGCTACACCTTC.

This chain joins TRBV7-2 and TRBJ1-6, with D unresolved. This CDR3 has 12 residues. Looked up from germline, CDR1 is SGHTA and CDR2 is FQGNSA. Trimming cost V 5 bases and J 15 bases, with 14 bases left between them. CDR3 coding DNA: TGTGCCAGCAGCCCCGGCGGGTTCATCCTCCACTTT. This gives the protein CASSPGGFILHF.

V usage is TRBV18 and J usage is TRBJ2-2; a weak D match, TRBD1 (6 bases). In germline, CDR1 is KGHSH, CDR2 LQKENI. Trimming took 3 bases from V and 6 from J, leaving 11 bases between them. This CDR3 is 14 amino acids long. The CDR3 region is CASSPPDRSGELFF. The CDR3 DNA sequence: TGTGCCAGCTCACCCCCAGACAGGTCCGGGGAGCTGTTTTTT. Full variable domain (remainder filled in from reference TRBV18 and TRBJ2-2): NAGVMQNPRHLVRRRGQEARLRCSPMKGHSHVYWYRQLPEEGLKFMVYLQKENIIDESGMPKERFSAEFPKEGPSILRIQQVVRGDSAAYFCASSPPDRSGELFFGEGSRLTVL.

CDR3: CASSSRGTNTDTQYF. For the CDR3, the DNA is TGTGCCAGCAGCTCGAGAGGGACTAACACAGATACGCAGTATTTT. The chain combines TRBV11-1 with TRBJ2-3, with 7 positions matching TRBD2. Trimming removed 4 bases from V and 2 bases from J; junction bases left unmatched: 6. The germline gives CDR1 SGHAT, CDR2 FQDESV (reference sequence). The CDR3 is 15 residues long.

This chain joins TRBV7-2 and TRBJ2-7; 9 nucleotides match TRBD1. The germline CDR1 and CDR2 sequences are SGHTA and FQGNSA. With V trimmed by 3 bases and J by 3 bases, 12 bases remained unmatched. CDR3 length: 17 amino acids. CDR3 region: CASSFGFLGQGNYEQYF. In DNA, the CDR3 is TGTGCCAGCAGCTTCGGATTTTTGGGACAGGGCAACTACGAGCAGTACTTC.